These 9 T cell receptor beta chains share one sample of origin, sequenced in a study of T cells after posttransplantation cyclophosphamide. The table came from immunoSEQ multiplex PCR; TCRdb's copy has only in-frame clones and leaves some out. In total the sample includes about 38,000 clones, none of them seen once. The specimen was PBMCs. All receptors come from a man aged 50 to 60 in good health, CMV-negative, and a related stem cell transplant donor.

The chain couples TRBV6-5 to TRBJ1-6, with 10 positions matching TRBD1. In germline, CDR1 is MNHEY, CDR2 SVGAGI. The CDR3 length is 15 residues. V shed 6 bases, J shed 7 bases, and the junction held 6 bases outside the gene matches. Here the CDR3 reads CASSRKTGGNSPLHF. Written as DNA, the CDR3 is TGTGCCAGCAGCCGAAAGACAGGGGGCAATTCACCCCTCCACTTT.

This clone was picked up many times. The CDR3 DNA follows: TGTGCCAGCTCACCTCAGGGGATTGCTAACTATGGCTACACCTTC. It specifies CASSPQGIANYGYTF. V gene TRBV18 combines with J gene TRBJ1-2, with TRBD1 as a possible D gene (6 bases). The CDR3 covers 15 residues. Trimming stripped 3 bases from V and 0 bases from J, with 11 bases between. Germline values: CDR1 KGHSH, CDR2 LQKENI.

This clone was found many times. V gene TRBV18 combines with J gene TRBJ1-4, with D tentatively TRBD1 (6 bases). This CDR3 is 15 amino acids long. V was cut by 0 bases and J by 8 bases, with 13 bases left in between. Germline V gene sequence: CDR1 KGHSH, CDR2 LQKENI. The CDR3: CASSPPSQGGEKLFF. CDR3 in DNA: TGTGCCAGCTCACCACCGTCACAGGGTGGGGAAAAACTGTTTTTT.

CDR3 coding DNA: TGTGCCAGCAGGGGCGGTCGGGGACAGGGTACTGGCTACACCTTC. It is translated as CASRGGRGQGTGYTF. The chain has TRBV27 and TRBJ1-2, with 9 positions matching TRBD1. CDR3 length equals 15 residues. J was trimmed by 7 bases and V by 6 bases; bases with no gene match: 12. In germline, CDR1 is MNHEY, CDR2 SMNVEV (reference sequence).

At least ten counts were recorded for this clone. The chain uses TRBV19 and TRBJ2-5; D is unclear. The V and J ends lost 3 bases and 1 base respectively, with 6 bases between them. Germline assignment: CDR1 LNHDA and CDR2 SQIVND (reference sequence). This CDR3 spans 13 amino acids. CDR3 nucleotide sequence: TGTGCCAGTAGTATGTCGTCCCAAGAGACCCAGTACTTC. Protein product: CASSMSSQETQYF.

This clone was observed many times. This sequence joins TRBV10-3 and TRBJ1-5; D not certain. The CDR3 has 16 amino acids. The V end was cut by 0 bases, the J end by 0 bases, with 9 bases between. The germline V gene has CDR1 ENHRY and CDR2 SYGVKD. The chain's CDR3 is CAISESVSFSNQPQHF. The CDR3 nucleotides are TGTGCCATCAGTGAGTCTGTCTCCTTTAGCAATCAGCCCCAGCATTTT.

Many counts were recorded for this clone. The chain couples TRBV6-5 to TRBJ1-2, with D possibly being TRBD1 (6 bases). CDR3 length: 15 residues. V dropped 2 bases and J dropped 3 bases, with 13 bases sitting between them. CDR1 is MNHEY, CDR2 SVGAGI, per germline. CDR3 residues: CASSYLSAGDYGYTF. The DNA of the CDR3 is TGTGCCAGCAGTTACCTATCAGCAGGGGACTATGGCTACACCTTC.

There are many counts of this clone. CDR3 sequence: CASSLGGLGETQYF. Written as DNA, the CDR3 is TGCGCCAGCAGCTTGGGTGGACTAGGGGAGACCCAGTACTTC. The rearrangement uses TRBV5-1 and TRBJ2-5, with 7 bases that match TRBD2. V lost 0 bases, J lost 5 bases, and 4 bases stayed unmatched. The CDR3 sequence is 14 residues long. CDR1 SGHRS and CDR2 YFSETQ come from the germline V gene.

This clone has a count of ten or more. V gene TRBV2 combines with J gene TRBJ2-5, with TRBD2 identical over 8 bases. Germline V lookup: CDR1 SNHLY, CDR2 FYNNEI. The CDR3 is 15 residues long. The junction had 9 bases not matched to a gene; V was cut back by 7 bases and J by 2 bases. The CDR3 DNA reads as TGTGCCAGCATTCGTGCGGCGGGGGGACAAGAGACCCAGTACTTC. This codes for CASIRAAGGQETQYF. Looking up the rest from reference TRBV2 and TRBJ2-5 gives the full variable domain: EPEVTQTPSHQVTQMGQEVILRCVPISNHLYFYWYRQILGQKVEFLVSFYNNEISEKSEIFDDQFSVERPDGSNFTLKIRSTKLEDSAMYFCASIRAAGGQETQYFGPGTRLLVL.